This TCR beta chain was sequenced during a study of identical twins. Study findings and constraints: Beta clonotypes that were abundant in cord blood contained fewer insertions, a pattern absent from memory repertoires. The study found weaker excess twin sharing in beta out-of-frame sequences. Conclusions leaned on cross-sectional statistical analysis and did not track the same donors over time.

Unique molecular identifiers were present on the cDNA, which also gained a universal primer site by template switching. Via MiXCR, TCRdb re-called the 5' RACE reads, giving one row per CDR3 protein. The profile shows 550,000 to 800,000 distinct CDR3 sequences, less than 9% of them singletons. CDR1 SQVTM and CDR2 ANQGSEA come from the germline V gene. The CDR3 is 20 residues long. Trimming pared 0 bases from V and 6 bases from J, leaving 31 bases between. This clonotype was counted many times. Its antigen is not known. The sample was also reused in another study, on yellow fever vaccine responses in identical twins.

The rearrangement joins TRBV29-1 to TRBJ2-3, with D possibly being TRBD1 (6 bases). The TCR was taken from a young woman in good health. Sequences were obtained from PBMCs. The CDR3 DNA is TGCAGCGTTGAAGATTTTACAGGGCCGAGGCCTCTTGTAGGGTCGGATACGCAGTATTTT. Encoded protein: CSVEDFTGPRPLVGSDTQYF.